This TCR beta chain was observed in a study of human T cells and chemical hapten exposure. Study summary: Each week of the roughly 26-week study, patients had diphenylcyclopropenone applied to the scalp.

Overall study results and limits: While controls formed fewer of them, expanded TCRs formed significantly more large CDR3 similarity clusters. Each of the donors had alopecia, so their immune responses may not resemble those of healthy people. Sensitizing to DPC left TCRs with a frequency above 1 in 1000 unaltered.

The time point denotes: pre-sensitization, week 0. Treatment described: therapeutic diphenylcyclopropenone sensitization with weekly scalp DPC. CDR1 SGHNT and CDR2 YYREEE come from the germline V gene (reference sequence). The CDR3 totals 14 residues. V lost 4 bases and J 0 bases, leaving 9 bases between the germline ends. In TCRdb, the RACE reads were re-called with MiXCR into one record per CDR3 protein. Of 350,000 to 450,000 distinct CDR3 sequences listed, 5.1% are singletons. This clonotype was seen more than once but under ten times. Its specificity is not known. This TCR was sampled from a woman in her 50s with alopecia areata. Some clones in this sample may be carry-over from other donors' samples. The chain couples TRBV5-4 to TRBJ2-3, with D tentatively TRBD1 or TRBD2 (5 bases each). This specimen consisted of whole blood, obtained in connection with sensitization to the hapten diphenylcyclopropenone (DPC). The CDR3 DNA sequence: TGTGCCAGCAGCCGGGACCCTAGCACAGATACGCAGTATTTT. Translation gives CASSRDPSTDTQYF.